This is a list of T cell receptor beta chains from one sample in a study of blood T cells in healthy people across ages. In TCRdb, the 5' RACE reads were re-called with MiXCR into one record per CDR3 protein. The sample holds fewer than 700,000 distinct CDR3 sequences, around 50% seen once. The sequenced sample was blood. The receptor source for this set is a man older than 75 in good health. Each CDR3 is given with its conserved first and last residue.

V: TRBV20-1
CDR3: CSARGLGHNQPQHF

V: TRBV20-1
CDR3: CSASRAGGTFNEQFF

V: TRBV7-3
CDR3: CASSLTRGRGADTQYF

V: TRBV3-1
CDR3: CASSQDGDSSYNEQYF

V: TRBV7-2
CDR3: CTSSPGGAGTYEQYF

V: TRBV10-3
CDR3: CAISEPPLAGIYNEQFF

V: TRBV29-1
CDR3: CSVDPGRARGNEQYF

V: TRBV25-1
CDR3: CASRKGGSSYNSPLHF

V: TRBV5-6
CDR3: CASSGSGYYGYTF

V: TRBV9
CDR3: CASSVSGGPYEQYF

V: TRBV7-9
CDR3: CASSHLPGQGAIEQFF

V: TRBV28
CDR3: CASGPPQSYTF

V: TRBV6-6
CDR3: CASSYAGGYNEQFF

V: TRBV7-2
CDR3: CASSLVATSGGARDTQYF

V: TRBV5-5
CDR3: CASSLWGPYNEQFF

V: TRBV6-5
CDR3: CASSYSTDSGEKLFF

V: TRBV27
CDR3: CASSFFGAGPYNEQFF

V: TRBV5-1
CDR3: CASSPGGRDFYGYTF

V: TRBV5-1
CDR3: CASSSLDSTYEQYF

V: TRBV6-2/TRBV6-3
CDR3: CASSLVNGPNYGYTF

V: TRBV5-1
CDR3: CASSSDATNEKLFF

V: TRBV2
CDR3: CASGPQTYNEQFF

V: TRBV9
CDR3: CASSIGTGAAHSTDTQYF

V: TRBV7-2
CDR3: CASSLAGADYNEQFF

V: TRBV7-6
CDR3: CASSMNRGNDEKLFF

V: TRBV5-1
CDR3: CASSFQGTGGVTDTQYF

V: TRBV7-2
CDR3: CASSPPGPQPQHF

V: TRBV5-1
CDR3: CASSPGQRSGNTIYF

V: TRBV7-9
CDR3: CASSLKGEQFF

V: TRBV10-3
CDR3: CAIRERLVTEQFF

V: TRBV5-1
CDR3: CASSLAPGSSYNEQFF

V: TRBV27
CDR3: CASSLSGPGLETQYF

V: TRBV12-3/TRBV12-4
CDR3: CASSPTGRYEQYF

V: TRBV6-6
CDR3: CASTNTELNTEAFF

V: TRBV20-1
CDR3: CSANQDTGGNQPQHF

V: TRBV20-1
CDR3: CSAAGGREQFF

V: TRBV20-1
CDR3: CSAPAGTISGEQYF

V: TRBV7-6
CDR3: CASSLGGAEEYEQYF

V: TRBV2
CDR3: CARGGHTEAFF

V: TRBV12-3/TRBV12-4
CDR3: CASSLSPTGWGETQYF

V: TRBV30
CDR3: CAWSVKGRETRYF

V: TRBV28
CDR3: CASSLTGAGANIQYF

V: TRBV6-1
CDR3: CASSDPSGGGLGAKNIQYF

V: TRBV25-1
CDR3: CASSEGAGATETQYF

V: TRBV7-9
CDR3: CASNPDNEQFF

V: TRBV15
CDR3: CATSRKPQGTNNEQFF

V: TRBV10-3
CDR3: CASPPGFGETQYF

V: TRBV27
CDR3: CASSFWAGETQYF

V: TRBV20-1
CDR3: CSARDSHSGGADTQYF

V: TRBV30
CDR3: CAWSGASGGSNTQYF

V: TRBV6-2/TRBV6-3
CDR3: CASSYPLSGDNNEQFF

V: TRBV6-5
CDR3: CTSSYSTVANTEAFF

V: TRBV6-6
CDR3: CASGHPGGGYQETQYF

V: TRBV7-9
CDR3: CAANGEEQFF

V: TRBV29-1
CDR3: CSVDGPGNEKLFF

V: TRBV2
CDR3: CASSPQGFSIEAFF

V: TRBV6-6
CDR3: CDSKTGGTDTQYF